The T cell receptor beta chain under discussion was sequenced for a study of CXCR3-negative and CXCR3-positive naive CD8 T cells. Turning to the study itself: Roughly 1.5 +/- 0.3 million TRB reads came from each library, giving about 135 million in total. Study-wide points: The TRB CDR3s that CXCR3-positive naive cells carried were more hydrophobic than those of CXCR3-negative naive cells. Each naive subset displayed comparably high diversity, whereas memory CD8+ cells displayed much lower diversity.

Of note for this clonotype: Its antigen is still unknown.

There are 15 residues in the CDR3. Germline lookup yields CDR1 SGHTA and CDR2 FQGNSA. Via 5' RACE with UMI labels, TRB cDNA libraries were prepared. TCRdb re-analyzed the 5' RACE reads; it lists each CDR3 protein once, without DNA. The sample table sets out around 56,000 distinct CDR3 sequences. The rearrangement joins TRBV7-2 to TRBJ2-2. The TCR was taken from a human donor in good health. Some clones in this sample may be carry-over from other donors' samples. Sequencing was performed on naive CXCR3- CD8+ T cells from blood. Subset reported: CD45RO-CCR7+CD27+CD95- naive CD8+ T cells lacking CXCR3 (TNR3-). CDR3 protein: CASSFATSWTGELFF.